One TCR beta chain is described in this entry. Its specificity is not known. Nominal health characterized the donors when sampled, though unrecorded immune exposures were likely. The data were taken from a study of cytomegalovirus exposure and HLA in healthy donors. The PCR used 60 Vbeta and 13 Jbeta primers. Sequencing used immunoSEQ multiplex PCR; TCRdb keeps in-frame clones, though not all of them. Here the sample spans about 85,000 clones, about four fifths being singletons. The study's findings and limits: For TCR beta chains, V- and J-gene trimming was later linked to a missense DCLRE1C variant. A few chains tied to CMV proved CMV antigen-specific in vitro. The authors later found HLA-associated TCR beta chains more clonally expanded than equally common others.

This TCR came from a man in his forties or fifties in good health and CMV-seropositive. Sample: PBMCs.

For the CDR3, the DNA is TGTGCCAGCAGCCCACGGACAGGGGACGAGCAGTACTTC. Translating gives CASSPRTGDEQYF. The chain employs TRBV7-9 and TRBJ2-7, with 9 bases that match TRBD1. The CDR3 loop spans 13 amino acids. Germline assignment: CDR1 SEHNR and CDR2 FQNEAQ (reference sequence). J was trimmed by 5 bases and V by 5 bases; bases with no gene match: 4.